The 28 T cell receptor beta chains listed next were all sequenced from one sample in a study of molecular identifiers for immune sequencing clone quantification. TCRdb re-called the PCR reads with MiXCR, one entry per CDR3 protein. This sample yields about 510,000 distinct CDR3 sequences, of which about 25% are seen a single time; around 0.76% belongs to the top ten. Sequencing was done on a sample of naive CD8+ T cells from blood, with Jurkat cell RNA spiked in. Subset given: FACS-sorted CD8+CD4-CCR7+CD45RA+ naive T cells. Source of these receptors: a human donor in good health. Some libraries in this study had Jurkat cell RNA spiked in.

The chain links TRBV7-2 to TRBJ2-4, with 8 bases identical to TRBD1. V shed 5 bases, J shed 0 bases, and the junction held 6 bases outside the gene matches. CDR3 length equals 16 residues. Germline CDR1 SGHTA, CDR2 FQGNSA. Here the CDR3 DNA reads TGTGCCAGCAGCGGGGGACAGGTGCTAGCCAAAAACATTCAGTACTTC. It encodes CASSGGQVLAKNIQYF.

This clonotype was counted many times. The V call is TRBV6-6, the J call TRBJ2-3; TRBD2 agrees at 10 bases. Trimming removed 11 bases from V and 4 bases from J; junction bases left unmatched: 6. Per germline, CDR1 MNHNY and CDR2 SVGAGI (reference sequence). The CDR3 spans 13 residues. Here the CDR3 reads CAYQREGADTQYF. The DNA for the CDR3 is TGTGCCTATCAGCGGGAGGGTGCAGATACGCAGTATTTT.

CDR3 sequence: CASSRGQENYEQYF. In DNA form, the CDR3 reads TGCGCCAGCAGCCGGGGACAGGAGAACTACGAGCAGTACTTC. The rearrangement joins TRBV4-1 to TRBJ2-7; 8 nucleotides align to TRBD1. Germline loops: CDR1 MGHRA, CDR2 YSYEKL. The junction had 5 bases not matched to a gene; V was cut back by 4 bases and J by 3 bases. This CDR3 contains 14 residues.

The chain joins TRBV25-1 to TRBJ2-7; D gene uncertain. The CDR3 runs to 13 residues. CDR1 and CDR2 (germline): MGHDK, SYGVNS. V gave up 3 bases and J gave up 1 base, with 7 bases separating them. CDR3 region: CASSDLGSYEQYF. The CDR3 coding sequence is TGTGCCAGCAGTGACCTGGGGTCCTACGAGCAGTACTTC.

The gene calls are TRBV6-5 and TRBJ2-5; TRBD1 aligns across 8 bases. CDR1 and CDR2 from the germline V gene are MNHEY and SVGAGI. This CDR3 has 14 residues. Unmatched junction bases numbered 7, after V lost 5 bases and J lost 5 bases. The CDR3 spells CASSGSGGAETQYF. The CDR3 DNA sequence: TGTGCCAGCAGTGGATCAGGGGGCGCGGAGACCCAGTACTTC.

V gene TRBV11-2 combines with J gene TRBJ2-7; tentatively, D is TRBD2 (5 bases). Germline loops: CDR1 SGHAT, CDR2 FQNNGV. The CDR3 has 14 residues. Trimming left V 3 bases short and J 0 bases short, with 9 bases between. CDR3 DNA: TGTGCCAGCAGCTTCTGGCGGGTCTCCTACGAGCAGTACTTC. It is translated as CASSFWRVSYEQYF. The full variable domain, its missing parts supplied by reference TRBV11-2 and TRBJ2-7, is EAGVAQSPRYKIIEKRQSVAFWCNPISGHATLYWYQQILGQGPKLLIQFQNNGVVDDSQLPKDRFSAERLKGVDSTLKIQPAKLEDSAVYLCASSFWRVSYEQYFGPGTRLTVT.

This clonotype was counted between two and nine times. The CDR3 coding sequence is TGTGCCAGCAGCCCCCCACGGACAGGGCCCTCCTACGAGCAGTACTTC. This encodes CASSPPRTGPSYEQYF. The V and J genes are TRBV7-9 and TRBJ2-7; 8 bases fit TRBD1. The V gene's germline CDR1 is SEHNR and CDR2 FQNEAQ (reference sequence). The V segment lost 5 bases and the J segment 0 bases; nucleotides outside the gene matches: 9. This CDR3 contains 16 residues.

The DNA for the CDR3 is TGTGCCAGCAGCCAAGGGCAGCTTTATCAGCCCCAGCATTTT. The encoded protein is CASSQGQLYQPQHF. The V and J genes are TRBV7-9 and TRBJ1-5, with no clear D. CDR3 length: 14 residues. V lost 5 bases and J lost 5, with 13 bases in between. Germline CDR1 SEHNR, CDR2 FQNEAQ (reference sequence).

This clonotype was counted many times. The chain uses TRBV6-2 or TRBV6-3 and TRBJ1-1; unclear D gene. This CDR3 is 13 amino acids long. Germline CDR1 MNHEY, CDR2 SVGEGT. V lost 7 bases, J lost 8 bases, and 17 bases lay in between. The CDR3 DNA sequence: TGTGCCAGCACCGCTGGGTCCCGAACCGAAGCTTTCTTT. Protein sequence: CASTAGSRTEAFF.

The chain employs TRBV10-3 and TRBJ1-5, with a tentative D call TRBD1 (6 bases). The CDR3 is 15 amino acids. Looked up from germline, CDR1 is ENHRY and CDR2 is SYGVKD. Trimming pared 3 bases from V and 3 bases from J, leaving 12 bases between. The CDR3 is CAISDTGSNNQPQHF. CDR3 nucleotides: TGTGCCATCAGTGATACAGGGAGTAACAATCAGCCCCAGCATTTT.

This chain uses TRBV30 with TRBJ2-5; 7 bases are shared with TRBD1. CDR1 is GTSNPN, CDR2 SVGIG, per germline (reference sequence). V shed 4 bases and J 2 bases; nucleotides not matched to a gene: 7. CDR3 length: 14 amino acids. The CDR3 reads CAWNLGGGQETQYF. As DNA, the CDR3 is TGTGCCTGGAACCTAGGGGGCGGGCAAGAGACCCAGTACTTC.

As regards this clonotype: This may stem from a read error, because a much larger clone lies one nucleotide away. The chain carries TRBV27 and TRBJ2-7; D remains ambiguous. V lost 5 bases, J lost 5 bases, and 13 bases lay in between. The CDR3 has 13 amino acids. Germline V lookup: CDR1 MNHEY, CDR2 SMNVEV (reference sequence). CDR3 DNA sequence: TGTGCCAGCAGTCAACAAGGCCCTGACGAGCAGTACTTC. It yields the protein CASSQQGPDEQYF.

The gene calls are TRBV28 and TRBJ2-4, with 7 bases that match TRBD2. Per germline, CDR1 MDHEN and CDR2 SYDVKM. This CDR3 has 18 residues. The V gene end was trimmed by 4 bases and the J gene end by 0 bases; junction bases not matched to a gene: 12. CDR3 residues: CASSSGRLADRAKNIQYF. In nucleotides, the CDR3 is TGTGCCAGCAGTTCAGGGCGTCTAGCGGATAGAGCCAAAAACATTCAGTACTTC.

The chain joins TRBV19 to TRBJ1-1; D is ambiguous. Trimming shortened V by 5 bases and J by 0 bases, and 10 bases separated the two germline ends. CDR3 length: 14 amino acids. Germline lookup yields CDR1 LNHDA and CDR2 SQIVND (reference sequence). The CDR3 protein is CASSAGPVNTEAFF. CDR3 sequence (DNA): TGTGCCAGTAGTGCGGGTCCCGTGAACACTGAAGCTTTCTTT.

Notes on this clonotype: This may be a read error: a much more frequent sequence differs by one nucleotide. The chain couples TRBV29-1 to TRBJ2-5; D remains unclear. This CDR3 has 15 amino acids. The V end was cut by 2 bases, the J end by 0 bases, with 13 bases between. CDR1 SQVTM and CDR2 ANQGSEA come from the germline V gene. As DNA, the CDR3 is TGCAGCGTTGAAATGGCGAATTCCTACCAAGAGACCCAGTACTTC. As protein: CSVEMANSYQETQYF.

About this clonotype: A much bigger clone sits one base away, suggesting this may be a read error. The chain couples TRBV20-1 to TRBJ1-1, with D perhaps matching TRBD1 (6 bases). CDR3 length: 13 amino acids. The V gene lost 8 bases and the J gene lost 3 bases, with 16 bases spanning the gap. The germline V gene encodes CDR1 DFQATT and CDR2 SNEGSKA (reference sequence). Here the CDR3 reads CSPRGTEDTEAFF. The DNA for the CDR3 is TGCAGTCCGAGGGGGACGGAAGACACTGAAGCTTTCTTT.

The rearrangement joins TRBV20-1 to TRBJ2-7; tentatively, D is TRBD2 (5 bases). Germline CDR1 and CDR2: DFQATT and SNEGSKA (reference sequence). The CDR3 length is 13 residues. Trimming removed 1 base at V and 4 bases at J, with 11 bases between. The CDR3 loop reads CSARVDGMYEQYF. As DNA, the CDR3 is TGCAGTGCTAGAGTGGACGGGATGTACGAGCAGTACTTC.

This clonotype was observed a single time. The chain has TRBV13 and TRBJ2-7; 8 nucleotides match TRBD1. Germline V gives CDR1 PRHDT, CDR2 FYEKMQ (reference sequence). After removal of 5 bases from V and 2 bases from J, the junction contained 8 bases not matched to a gene. This CDR3 has 15 residues. CDR3 nucleotides: TGTGCCAGCAGCCCACGAAGACAGGGGACCTACGAGCAGTACTTC. Amino acids: CASSPRRQGTYEQYF.

The CDR3 sequence: CASSLADPTVNYGYTF. CDR3 sequence (DNA): TGTGCCAGCAGCTTAGCCGATCCGACAGTGAACTATGGCTACACCTTC. This rearrangement joins TRBV7-9 to TRBJ1-2; weak D call: TRBD1 (5 bases). With 0 bases removed from V and 2 bases from J, the gap between germline ends came to 13 bases. Germline lookup yields CDR1 SEHNR and CDR2 FQNEAQ (reference sequence). CDR3 length equals 16 residues.

A remark on this clonotype: A read error may account for a junction end that differs from germline. V and J are TRBV2 and TRBJ2-6; D is tentatively TRBD1 or TRBD2 (5 bases each). This CDR3 is 16 amino acids long. The germline V gene has CDR1 SNHLY and CDR2 FYNNEI. This CDR3 is CASYWDRESGAHVLTF. CDR3 coding DNA: TGTGCCAGCTACTGGGACCGCGAATCTGGGGCCCACGTCCTGACTTTC. The whole variable domain, filled in from reference TRBV2 and TRBJ2-6, reads EPEVTQTPSHQVTQMGQEVILRCVPISNHLYFYWYRQILGQKVEFLVSFYNNEISEKSEIFDDQFSVERPDGSNFTLKIRSTKLEDSAMYFCASYWDRESGAHVLTFGAGSRLTVL.

CDR3 region: CASSRDVTPNYGYTF. The CDR3 bases are TGCGCCAGCAGCCGAGATGTGACACCGAACTATGGCTACACCTTC. The chain recombines TRBV4-3 with TRBJ1-2; D gene uncertain. CDR1 and CDR2 (germline): LGHNA, YSLEER. Trimming took off 4 bases at V and 2 bases at J, with 14 bases between the two ends. The CDR3 consists of 15 residues.

This clonotype was counted only a few times. The chain has TRBV19 and TRBJ1-1; D is perhaps TRBD1 (6 bases). Trimming removed 9 bases at V and 3 bases at J, with 17 bases between. Germline values: CDR1 LNHDA, CDR2 SQIVND (reference sequence). This CDR3 is 14 amino acids long. The CDR3 sequence is CASSFSGGDTEAFF. CDR3 in DNA: TGTGCCAGCAGTTTCTCGGGGGGCGACACTGAAGCTTTCTTT.

This clonotype was counted ten times or more. The chain combines TRBV4-3 with TRBJ2-3; D not resolved. This CDR3 has 16 residues. Germline CDR1 LGHNA, CDR2 YSLEER. Deletions cut 3 bases from V and 0 bases from J, with 13 bases between. For the CDR3, the DNA is TGCGCCAGCAGCCAGTTGCAGACCACCAGCACAGATACGCAGTATTTT. This translates into CASSQLQTTSTDTQYF.

The table lists this clonotype with many counts. The gene calls are TRBV7-7 and TRBJ2-3; D is uncertain. Trimming removed 0 bases at V and 4 bases at J, with 8 bases between. The CDR3 length is 14 residues. Germline V lookup: CDR1 SSHAT, CDR2 FNYEAQ (reference sequence). The CDR3 here is CASSLALGADTQYF. The CDR3, as DNA: TGTGCCAGCAGCTTAGCCCTTGGGGCAGATACGCAGTATTTT.

This clonotype was seen many times. CDR3 coding DNA: TGCGCCAGCAGCCAAGATCAGGCAGGGCTGATGAACACTGAAGCTTTCTTT. The encoded protein is CASSQDQAGLMNTEAFF. V and J are TRBV4-1 and TRBJ1-1; maybe TRBD1 (5 bases). The CDR3 contains 17 residues. CDR1 is MGHRA, CDR2 YSYEKL, per germline. Trimming left V 0 bases short and J 0 bases short, with 14 bases between.

In its sample, this clonotype was seen many times. The CDR3 nucleotides are TGCGCCAGCAGCCACACTAGCGGAAGATCCCAAGAGACCCAGTACTTC. Translated: CASSHTSGRSQETQYF. The chain has TRBV4-3 and TRBJ2-5; TRBD2 matches at 8 bases. The V gene's germline CDR1 is LGHNA and CDR2 YSLEER. V was pared by 3 bases and J by 1 base, with 7 bases of the junction left unmatched. The CDR3 length is 16 residues.

The chain has TRBV19 and TRBJ2-7; D not resolved. CDR3 length: 13 amino acids. CDR1 and CDR2 from the germline V gene are LNHDA and SQIVND (reference sequence). The V end lost 3 bases, the J end lost 2 bases, and 8 bases lay between the germline ends. The CDR3: CASSIGVPYEQYF. The CDR3 DNA reads TGTGCCAGTAGTATCGGCGTGCCCTACGAGCAGTACTTC.

This clonotype was seen at least ten times. The rearrangement links TRBV28 to TRBJ2-3, with 7 bases lining up with TRBD1. CDR1 is MDHEN, CDR2 SYDVKM, per germline. The CDR3 has 16 residues. Losses at the gene ends were 1 base for V and 3 bases for J; bases not matched to a gene: 7. The CDR3 spells CASSLFPGGFTDTQYF. For the CDR3, the DNA is TGTGCCAGCAGTTTATTTCCAGGGGGTTTTACAGATACGCAGTATTTT.